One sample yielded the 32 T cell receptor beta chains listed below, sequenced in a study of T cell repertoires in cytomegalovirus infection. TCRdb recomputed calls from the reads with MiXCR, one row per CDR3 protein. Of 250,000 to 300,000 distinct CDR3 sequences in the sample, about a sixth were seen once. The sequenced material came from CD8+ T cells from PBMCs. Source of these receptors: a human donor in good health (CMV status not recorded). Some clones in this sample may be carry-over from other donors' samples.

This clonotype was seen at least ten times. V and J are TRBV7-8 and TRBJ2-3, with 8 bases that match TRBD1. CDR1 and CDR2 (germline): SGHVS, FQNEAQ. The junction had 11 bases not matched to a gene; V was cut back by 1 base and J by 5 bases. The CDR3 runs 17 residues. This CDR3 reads CASSLGVGDRRIDTQYF. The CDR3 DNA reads TGTGCCAGCAGCTTAGGGGTGGGGGACAGGCGGATAGATACGCAGTATTTT.

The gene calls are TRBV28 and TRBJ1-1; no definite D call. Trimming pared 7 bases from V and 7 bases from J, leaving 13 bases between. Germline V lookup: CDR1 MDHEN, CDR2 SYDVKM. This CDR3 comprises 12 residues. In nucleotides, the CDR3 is TGTGCCAGCATCGCGGACCTCGGTGAAGCTTTCTTT. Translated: CASIADLGEAFF.

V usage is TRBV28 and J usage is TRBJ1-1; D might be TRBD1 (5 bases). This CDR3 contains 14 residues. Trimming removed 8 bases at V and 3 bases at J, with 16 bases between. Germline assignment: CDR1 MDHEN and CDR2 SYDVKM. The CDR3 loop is CASLSVGPHTEAFF. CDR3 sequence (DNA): TGTGCCAGCCTTTCCGTGGGGCCACACACTGAAGCTTTCTTT.

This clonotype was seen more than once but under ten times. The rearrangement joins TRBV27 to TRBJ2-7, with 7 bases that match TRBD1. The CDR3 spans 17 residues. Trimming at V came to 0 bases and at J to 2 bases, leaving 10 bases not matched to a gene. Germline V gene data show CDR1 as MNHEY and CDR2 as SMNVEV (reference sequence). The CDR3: CASSLSSGDRDPYEQYF. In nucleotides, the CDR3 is TGTGCCAGCAGTTTATCTTCCGGAGACAGGGACCCCTACGAGCAGTACTTC.

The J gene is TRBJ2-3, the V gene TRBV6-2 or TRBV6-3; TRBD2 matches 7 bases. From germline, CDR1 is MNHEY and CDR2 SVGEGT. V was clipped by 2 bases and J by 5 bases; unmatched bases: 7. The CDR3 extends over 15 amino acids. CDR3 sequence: CASSYGRGDVDTQYF. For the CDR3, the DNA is TGTGCCAGCAGTTACGGACGGGGGGACGTAGATACGCAGTATTTT.

DNA for the CDR3: TGCGCCAGCAGCCAAGATCAGTACGAACCCCTAAGGAGGGCTGCTAACTATGGCTACACCTTC. Encoded protein: CASSQDQYEPLRRAANYGYTF. The V and J genes are TRBV4-1 and TRBJ1-2; D unclear. CDR3 length equals 21 residues. V was cut by 0 bases and J by 0 bases, with 26 bases left in between. CDR1 and CDR2 (germline): MGHRA, YSYEKL.

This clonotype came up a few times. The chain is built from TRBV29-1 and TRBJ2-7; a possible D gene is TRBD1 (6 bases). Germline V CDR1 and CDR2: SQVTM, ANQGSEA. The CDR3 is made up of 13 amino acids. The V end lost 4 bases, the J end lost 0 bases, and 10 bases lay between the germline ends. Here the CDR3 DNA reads TGCAGCGTTGGAGAGGGGGTCTCCTACGAGCAGTACTTC. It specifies CSVGEGVSYEQYF.

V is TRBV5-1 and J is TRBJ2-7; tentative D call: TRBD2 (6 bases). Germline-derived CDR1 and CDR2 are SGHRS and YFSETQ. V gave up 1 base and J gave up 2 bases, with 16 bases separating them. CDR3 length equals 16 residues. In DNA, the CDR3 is TGCGCCAGCAGCTTGCGGACGGAGGGAACAACCTACGAGCAGTACTTC. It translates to CASSLRTEGTTYEQYF.

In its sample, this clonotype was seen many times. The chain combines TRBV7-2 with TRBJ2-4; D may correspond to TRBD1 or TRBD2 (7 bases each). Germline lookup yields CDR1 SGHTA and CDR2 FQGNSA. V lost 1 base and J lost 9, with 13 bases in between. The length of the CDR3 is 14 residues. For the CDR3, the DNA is TGTGCCAGCAGCTTAGATGCCAGGGGGGGCATTCAGTACTTC. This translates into CASSLDARGGIQYF.

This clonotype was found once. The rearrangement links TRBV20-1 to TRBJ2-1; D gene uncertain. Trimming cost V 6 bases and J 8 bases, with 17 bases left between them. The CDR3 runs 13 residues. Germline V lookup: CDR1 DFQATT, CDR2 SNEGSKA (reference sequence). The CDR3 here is CSATLSFVDEQFF. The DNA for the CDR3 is TGCAGTGCCACCCTGTCGTTCGTCGATGAGCAGTTCTTC.

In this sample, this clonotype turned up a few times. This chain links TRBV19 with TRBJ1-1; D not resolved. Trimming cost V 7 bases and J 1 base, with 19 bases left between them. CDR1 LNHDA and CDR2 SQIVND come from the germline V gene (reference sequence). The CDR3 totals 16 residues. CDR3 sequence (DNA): TGTGCCAGTAAATCTATTGGAGACGGTAAGAACACTGAAGCTTTCTTT. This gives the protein CASKSIGDGKNTEAFF.

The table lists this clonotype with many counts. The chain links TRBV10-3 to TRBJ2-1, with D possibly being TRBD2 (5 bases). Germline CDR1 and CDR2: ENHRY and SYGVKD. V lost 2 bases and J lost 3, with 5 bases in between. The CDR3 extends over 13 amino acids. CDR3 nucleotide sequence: TGTGCCATCAGTGAGAGCGGCTACAATGAGCAGTTCTTC. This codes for CAISESGYNEQFF.

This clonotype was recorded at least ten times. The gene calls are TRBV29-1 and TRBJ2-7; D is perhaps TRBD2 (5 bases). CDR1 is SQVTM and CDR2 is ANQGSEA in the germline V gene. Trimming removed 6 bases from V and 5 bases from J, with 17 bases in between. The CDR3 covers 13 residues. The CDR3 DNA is TGCAGCGTCGCGGACGGAACCGGGAACGAGCAGTACTTC. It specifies CSVADGTGNEQYF.

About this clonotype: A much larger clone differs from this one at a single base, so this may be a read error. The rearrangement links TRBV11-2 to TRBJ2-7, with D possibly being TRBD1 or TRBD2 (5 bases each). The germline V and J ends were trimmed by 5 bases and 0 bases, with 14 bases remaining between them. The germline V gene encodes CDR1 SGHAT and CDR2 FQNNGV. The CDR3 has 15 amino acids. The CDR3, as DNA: TGTGCCAGCAGCCCTGGGACGGCCTGCTCCTACGAGCAGTACTTC. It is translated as CASSPGTACSYEQYF.

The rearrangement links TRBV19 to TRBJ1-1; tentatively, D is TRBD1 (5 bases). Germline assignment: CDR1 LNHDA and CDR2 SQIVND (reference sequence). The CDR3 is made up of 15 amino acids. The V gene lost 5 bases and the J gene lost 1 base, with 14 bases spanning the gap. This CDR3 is CASSPEGYWNTEAFF. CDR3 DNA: TGTGCCAGTAGTCCGGAGGGGTACTGGAACACTGAAGCTTTCTTT.

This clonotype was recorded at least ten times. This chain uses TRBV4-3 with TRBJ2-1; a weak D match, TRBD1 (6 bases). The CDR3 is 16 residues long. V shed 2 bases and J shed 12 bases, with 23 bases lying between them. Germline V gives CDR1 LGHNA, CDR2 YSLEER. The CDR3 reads CASSQSSNRVTLGQFF. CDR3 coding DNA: TGCGCCAGCAGCCAATCCTCTAACAGGGTGACACTTGGGCAGTTCTTC.

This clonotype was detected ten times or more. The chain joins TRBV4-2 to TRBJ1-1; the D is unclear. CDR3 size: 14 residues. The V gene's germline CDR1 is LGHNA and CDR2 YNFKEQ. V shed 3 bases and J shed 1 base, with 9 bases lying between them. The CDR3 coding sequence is TGTGCCAGCAGCCAGCAGGACCCGAACACTGAAGCTTTCTTT. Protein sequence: CASSQQDPNTEAFF.

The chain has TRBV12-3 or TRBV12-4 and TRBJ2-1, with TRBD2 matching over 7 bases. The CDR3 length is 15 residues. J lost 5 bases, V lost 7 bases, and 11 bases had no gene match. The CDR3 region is CASIPWGGVDNEQFF. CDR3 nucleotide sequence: TGTGCCAGCATCCCCTGGGGGGGGGTCGACAATGAGCAGTTCTTC.

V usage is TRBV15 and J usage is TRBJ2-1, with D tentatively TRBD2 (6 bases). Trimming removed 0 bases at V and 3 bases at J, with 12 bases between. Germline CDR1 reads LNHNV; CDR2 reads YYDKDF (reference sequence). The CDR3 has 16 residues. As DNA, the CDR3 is TGTGCCACCAGCAGAGATTCGTCGGACTACTACAATGAGCAGTTCTTC. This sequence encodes CATSRDSSDYYNEQFF. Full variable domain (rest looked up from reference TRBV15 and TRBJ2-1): DAMVIQNPRYQVTQFGKPVTLSCSQTLNHNVMYWYQQKSSQAPKLLFHYYDKDFNNEADTPDNFQSRRPNTSFCFLDIRSPGLGDTAMYLCATSRDSSDYYNEQFFGPGTRLTVL.

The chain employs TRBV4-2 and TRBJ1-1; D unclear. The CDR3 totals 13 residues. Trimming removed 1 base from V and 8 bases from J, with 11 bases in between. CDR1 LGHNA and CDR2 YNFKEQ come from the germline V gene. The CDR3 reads CASSQGWRKEAFF. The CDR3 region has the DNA TGTGCCAGCAGCCAAGGCTGGAGGAAGGAAGCTTTCTTT.

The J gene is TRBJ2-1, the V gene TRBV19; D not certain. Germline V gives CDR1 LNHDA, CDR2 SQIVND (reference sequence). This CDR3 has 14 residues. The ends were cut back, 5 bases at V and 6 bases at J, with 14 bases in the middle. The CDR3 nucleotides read TGTGCCAGTAGTGCGAGAGGTTACCCCAATGAGCAGTTCTTC. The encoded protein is CASSARGYPNEQFF. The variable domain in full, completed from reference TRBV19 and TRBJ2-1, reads DGGITQSPKYLFRKEGQNVTLSCEQNLNHDAMYWYRQDPGQGLRLIYYSQIVNDFQKGDIAEGYSVSREKKESFPLTVTSAQKNPTAFYLCASSARGYPNEQFFGPGTRLTVL.

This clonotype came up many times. CDR3: CASSLAGAGGVLTGELFF. The CDR3 bases are TGTGCCAGCAGCTTAGCGGGAGCGGGGGGCGTGCTCACCGGGGAGCTGTTTTTT. The chain joins TRBV7-2 to TRBJ2-2; 9 bases are shared with TRBD2. The CDR3 is 18 residues long. Trimming removed 0 bases from V and 4 bases from J; junction bases left unmatched: 9. Germline CDR1 SGHTA, CDR2 FQGNSA.

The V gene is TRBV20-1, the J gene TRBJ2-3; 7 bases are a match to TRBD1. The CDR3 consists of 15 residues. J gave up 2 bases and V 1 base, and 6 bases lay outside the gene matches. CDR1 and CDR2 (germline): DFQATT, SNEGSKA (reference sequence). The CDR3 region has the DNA TGCAGTGCTAGAGTCCGGGACAGCCACACAGATACGCAGTATTTT. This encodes CSARVRDSHTDTQYF.

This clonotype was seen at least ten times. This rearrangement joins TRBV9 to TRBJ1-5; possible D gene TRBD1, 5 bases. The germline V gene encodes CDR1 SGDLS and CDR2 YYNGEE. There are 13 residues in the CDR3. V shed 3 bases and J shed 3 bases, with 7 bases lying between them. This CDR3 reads CASSAGDNQPQHF. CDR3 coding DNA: TGTGCCAGCAGCGCGGGGGACAATCAGCCCCAGCATTTT.

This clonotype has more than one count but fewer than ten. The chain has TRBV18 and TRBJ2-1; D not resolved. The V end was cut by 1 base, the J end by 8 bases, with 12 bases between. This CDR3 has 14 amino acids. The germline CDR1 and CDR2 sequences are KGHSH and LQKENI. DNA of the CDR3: TGTGCCAGCTCACCACAGGGTCTAAAGGATGAGCAGTTCTTC. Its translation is CASSPQGLKDEQFF.

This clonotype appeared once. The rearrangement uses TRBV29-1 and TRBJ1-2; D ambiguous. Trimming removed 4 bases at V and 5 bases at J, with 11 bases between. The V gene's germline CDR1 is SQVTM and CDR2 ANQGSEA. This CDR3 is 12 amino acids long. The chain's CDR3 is CSVVSGEYGYTF. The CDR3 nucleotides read TGCAGCGTTGTATCCGGGGAATATGGCTACACCTTC.

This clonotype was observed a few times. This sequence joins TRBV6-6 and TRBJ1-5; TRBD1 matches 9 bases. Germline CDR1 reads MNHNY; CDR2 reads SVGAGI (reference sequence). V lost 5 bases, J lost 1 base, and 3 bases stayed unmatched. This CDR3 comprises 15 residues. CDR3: CASSTQGASNQPQHF. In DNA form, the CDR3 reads TGTGCCAGCAGTACACAGGGGGCCAGCAATCAGCCCCAGCATTTT.

CDR3 region: CASSDQGASGEAFF. Written as DNA, the CDR3 is TGTGCCAGCAGCGATCAGGGGGCTTCGGGTGAAGCTTTCTTT. The V gene is TRBV5-6, the J gene TRBJ1-1; TRBD1 agrees at 8 bases. The CDR3 is 14 residues long. CDR1 is SGHDT and CDR2 is YYEEEE in the germline V gene. V lost 4 bases to trimming and J lost 7 bases; unmatched junction nucleotides: 9. Variable domain in full (rest from reference TRBV5-6 and TRBJ1-1): DAGVTQSPTHLIKTRGQQVTLRCSPKSGHDTVSWYQQALGQGPQFIFQYYEEEERQRGNFPDRFSGHQFPNYSSELNVNALLLGDSALYLCASSDQGASGEAFFGQGTRLTVV.

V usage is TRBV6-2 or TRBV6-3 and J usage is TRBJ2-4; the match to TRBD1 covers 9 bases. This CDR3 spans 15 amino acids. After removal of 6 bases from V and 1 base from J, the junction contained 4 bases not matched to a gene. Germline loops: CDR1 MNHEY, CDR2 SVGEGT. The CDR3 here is CASSRDRGAKNIQYF. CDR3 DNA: TGTGCCAGCAGCCGCGACAGGGGGGCCAAAAACATTCAGTACTTC.

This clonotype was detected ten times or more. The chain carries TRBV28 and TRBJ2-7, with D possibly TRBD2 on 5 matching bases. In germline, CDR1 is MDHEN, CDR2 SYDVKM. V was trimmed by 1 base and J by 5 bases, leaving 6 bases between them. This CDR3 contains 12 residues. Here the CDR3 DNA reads TGTGCCAGCAGTTTATCCGGGGACGAGCAGTACTTC. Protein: CASSLSGDEQYF.

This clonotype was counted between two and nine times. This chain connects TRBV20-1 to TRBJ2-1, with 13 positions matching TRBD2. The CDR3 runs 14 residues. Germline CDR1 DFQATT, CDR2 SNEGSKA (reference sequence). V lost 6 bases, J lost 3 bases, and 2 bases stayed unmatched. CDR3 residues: CSARTSGGYNEQFF. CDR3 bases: TGCAGTGCACGGACTAGCGGGGGCTACAATGAGCAGTTCTTC.

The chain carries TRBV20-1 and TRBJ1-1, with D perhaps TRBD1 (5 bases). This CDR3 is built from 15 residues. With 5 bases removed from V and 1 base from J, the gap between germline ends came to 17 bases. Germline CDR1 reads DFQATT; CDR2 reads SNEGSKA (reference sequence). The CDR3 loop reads CSARRRGLRNTEAFF. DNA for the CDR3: TGCAGTGCTCGCAGACGGGGCCTAAGGAACACTGAAGCTTTCTTT.